Listed below are T cell receptor beta chains from one sample, sequenced in a study of T cells after yellow fever vaccination. TCRdb redid the calling of the 5' RACE reads with MiXCR, one entry per CDR3 protein. This table holds about 260,000 distinct CDR3 sequences, 13% found once. The starting material was CD4+ T cells sorted from PBMCs, obtained 45 days after the yellow fever booster vaccination. These TCRs come from a man aged 25 to 40 who received the YFV17D yellow fever vaccine. Each CDR3 is given with its conserved first and last residue. The order of the fields is J gene, clone size, V gene, D gene, CDR3 protein, CDR3 DNA. A D gene is named only where the DNA matches it firmly. The size of a clone is reported for some rows only, either as once, few or many, or as a class for expanded clones.

TRBJ2-3	.	TRBV4-3	TRBD1	CASSLGDRALDTQYF	TGCGCCAGCAGCCTTGGGGACAGGGCTTTAGATACGCAGTATTTT
TRBJ2-5	many	TRBV5-6	.	CASSQEIREKTQYF	TGTGCCAGCAGCCAAGAGATTCGGGAAAAGACCCAGTACTTC
TRBJ2-3	few	TRBV7-2	.	CASSLAPGHTDTQYF	TGTGCCAGCAGCTTAGCGCCCGGACACACAGATACGCAGTATTTT
TRBJ2-5	many	TRBV7-2	.	CASSPRAQETQYF	TGTGCCAGCAGCCCAAGGGCCCAAGAGACCCAGTACTTC
TRBJ2-7	few	TRBV6-5	.	CASSSIHRDTSYEQYF	TGTGCCAGCAGTTCCATTCACCGGGACACATCCTACGAGCAGTACTTC
TRBJ2-7	few	TRBV19	TRBD2	CASTPGTSGYEQYF	TGTGCCAGTACCCCCGGGACTAGCGGCTACGAGCAGTACTTC
TRBJ2-2	few	TRBV18	.	CASSPINTGELFF	TGTGCCAGCTCACCAATCAACACCGGGGAGCTGTTTTTT
TRBJ2-2	few	TRBV7-9	.	CASSRTSGELFF	TGTGCCAGCAGCCGTACATCCGGGGAGCTGTTTTTT
TRBJ2-2	few	TRBV20-1	.	CSAPDSNTGELFF	TGCAGTGCACCGGACAGCAACACCGGGGAGCTGTTTTTT
TRBJ2-7	few	TRBV5-6	TRBD2	CASAGGGGYEQYF	TGTGCCAGCGCGGGGGGGGGCGGCTACGAGCAGTACTTC
TRBJ2-5	.	TRBV14	.	CASSQAPRRKTQYF	TGTGCCAGCAGCCAAGCCCCTAGGAGAAAGACCCAGTACTTC
TRBJ2-1	.	TRBV18	.	CASSPGTTEQFF	TGTGCCAGCTCACCGGGGACCACGGAGCAGTTCTTC
TRBJ2-5	.	TRBV7-7	TRBD2	CASSFGSGAEETQYF	TGTGCCAGCAGCTTCGGAAGCGGGGCCGAAGAGACCCAGTACTTC
TRBJ2-7	many	TRBV7-2	TRBD2	CASSFRLAGTYEQYF	TGTGCCAGCAGCTTTAGACTAGCGGGGACCTACGAGCAGTACTTC
TRBJ2-5	few	TRBV7-9	.	CASSSPAGVSVETQYF	TGTGCCAGCAGCTCCCCAGCTGGGGTATCGGTAGAGACCCAGTACTTC
TRBJ2-7	.	TRBV6-1	.	CASSDGRHGGEQYF	TGTGCCAGCAGTGACGGGAGACACGGGGGCGAGCAGTACTTC
TRBJ2-7	few	TRBV7-2	TRBD2	CASSLEPSGFYEQYF	TGTGCCAGCAGCTTAGAGCCTAGCGGGTTCTACGAGCAGTACTTC
TRBJ2-6	few	TRBV5-1	.	CASSLARAQGASSGANVLTF	TGCGCCAGCAGCTTGGCCCGGGCCCAGGGCGCTAGCTCTGGGGCCAACGTCCTGACTTTC
TRBJ2-7	.	TRBV4-1	TRBD2	CASSHLAGYEQYF	TGCGCCAGCAGCCATCTAGCGGGATACGAGCAGTACTTC
TRBJ2-1	.	TRBV18	TRBD2	CASSPSAGGFYNEQFF	TGTGCCAGCTCACCATCCGCGGGAGGATTCTACAATGAGCAGTTCTTC
TRBJ2-1	few	TRBV3-1	.	CASSQGLETNEQFF	TGTGCCAGCAGCCAAGGATTGGAAACCAATGAGCAGTTCTTC
TRBJ2-3	few	TRBV5-4	TRBD2	CASSPTSGYTDTQYF	TGTGCCAGCAGCCCGACTAGCGGTTACACAGATACGCAGTATTTT
TRBJ2-2	many	TRBV7-3	.	CASSLTANTGELFF	TGTGCCAGCAGCTTAACCGCGAACACCGGGGAGCTGTTTTTT
TRBJ2-6	.	TRBV5-4	.	CASSSKGGPSGANVLTF	TGTGCCAGCAGCTCTAAGGGAGGCCCATCTGGGGCCAACGTCCTGACTTTC
TRBJ2-7	.	TRBV20-1	.	CCARDELAGKGYEQYF	TGCTGTGCTAGAGATGAGTTGGCGGGAAAAGGCTACGAGCAGTACTTC
TRBJ2-7	many	TRBV6-5	.	CASSSDVVSYEQYF	TGTGCCAGCAGTTCGGACGTAGTCTCCTACGAGCAGTACTTC
TRBJ2-3	many	TRBV20-1	.	CSAINFHGIDTQYF	TGCAGTGCTATAAACTTCCACGGGATAGATACGCAGTATTTT
TRBJ2-3	.	TRBV2	.	CASQTQGTQYF	TGTGCCAGTCAGACCCAGGGTACGCAGTATTTT
TRBJ2-7	few	TRBV7-2	TRBD2	CASSVSGRYYEQYF	TGTGCCAGCAGCGTTAGCGGGAGGTACTACGAGCAGTACTTC
TRBJ2-7	few	TRBV7-2	.	CASSLSGTPSSYEQYF	TGTGCCAGCAGCCTTTCCGGGACGCCAAGCTCCTACGAGCAGTACTTC
TRBJ2-2	.	TRBV6-5	.	CASSSISGELFF	TGTGCCAGCAGTTCTATCTCCGGGGAGCTGTTTTTT
TRBJ1-6	few	TRBV7-6	TRBD1	CASSLARGQGYNSPLHF	TGTGCCAGCAGCTTAGCGCGCGGACAGGGTTATAATTCACCCCTCCACTTT
TRBJ1-1	once	TRBV19	.	CASSQQRMNTEAFF	TGTGCCAGTAGTCAACAGCGAATGAACACTGAAGCTTTCTTT
TRBJ2-7	.	TRBV9	TRBD2	CASSTKLGLAGDSYEQYF	TGTGCCAGCAGCACCAAATTAGGACTAGCGGGAGACTCCTACGAGCAGTACTTC
TRBJ2-2	many	TRBV29-1	.	CSVDSVNTGELFF	TGCAGCGTTGACAGTGTGAACACCGGGGAGCTGTTTTTT
TRBJ2-1	.	TRBV9	.	CASSVEGRAYNEQFF	TGTGCCAGCAGCGTAGAGGGCAGAGCCTACAATGAGCAGTTCTTC
TRBJ2-1	.	TRBV4-2	TRBD1	CASSQESDRDREYNEQFF	TGTGCCAGCAGCCAAGAGAGTGACCGGGACAGGGAATACAATGAGCAGTTCTTC
TRBJ2-2	.	TRBV20-1	.	CSARIASNTGELFF	TGCAGTGCTCGAATAGCTTCGAACACCGGGGAGCTGTTTTTT
TRBJ2-7	few	TRBV18	TRBD1	CASSTGGKDYEQYF	TGTGCCAGCTCGACAGGGGGTAAGGACTACGAGCAGTACTTC
TRBJ2-1	.	TRBV19	.	CASSIPQPGRYEQFF	TGTGCCAGTAGTATCCCCCAGCCGGGTCGCTATGAGCAGTTCTTC